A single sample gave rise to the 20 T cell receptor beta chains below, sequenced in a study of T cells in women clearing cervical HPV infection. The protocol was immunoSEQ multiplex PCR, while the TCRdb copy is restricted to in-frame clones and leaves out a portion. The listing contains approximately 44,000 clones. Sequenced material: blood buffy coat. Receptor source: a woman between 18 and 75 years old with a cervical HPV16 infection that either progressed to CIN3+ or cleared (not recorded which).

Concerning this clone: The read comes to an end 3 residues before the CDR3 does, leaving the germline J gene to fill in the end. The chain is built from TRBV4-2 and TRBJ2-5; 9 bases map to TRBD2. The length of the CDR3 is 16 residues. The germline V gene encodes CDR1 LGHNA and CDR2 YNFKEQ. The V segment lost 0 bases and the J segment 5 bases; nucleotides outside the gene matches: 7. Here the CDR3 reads CASSQDVAGDGETQYF. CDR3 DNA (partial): TGTGCCAGCAGCCAAGATGTAGCGGGGGATGGGGAGACC.

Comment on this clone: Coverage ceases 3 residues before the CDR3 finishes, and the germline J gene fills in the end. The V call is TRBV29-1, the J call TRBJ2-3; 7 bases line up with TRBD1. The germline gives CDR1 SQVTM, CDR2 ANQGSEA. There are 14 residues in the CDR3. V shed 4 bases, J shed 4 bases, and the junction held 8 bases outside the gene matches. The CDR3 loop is CSVAPQGKSDTQYF. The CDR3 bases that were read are TGCAGCGTTGCCCCACAGGGGAAGTCAGATACG.

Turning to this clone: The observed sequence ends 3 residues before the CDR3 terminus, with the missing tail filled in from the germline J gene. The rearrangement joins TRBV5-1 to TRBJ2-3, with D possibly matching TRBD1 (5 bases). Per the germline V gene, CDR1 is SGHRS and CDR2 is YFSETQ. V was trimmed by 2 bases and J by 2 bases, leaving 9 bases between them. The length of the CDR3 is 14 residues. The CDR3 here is CASSFDSPTDTQYF. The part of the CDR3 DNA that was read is TGCGCCAGCAGCTTCGACAGCCCCACAGATACG.

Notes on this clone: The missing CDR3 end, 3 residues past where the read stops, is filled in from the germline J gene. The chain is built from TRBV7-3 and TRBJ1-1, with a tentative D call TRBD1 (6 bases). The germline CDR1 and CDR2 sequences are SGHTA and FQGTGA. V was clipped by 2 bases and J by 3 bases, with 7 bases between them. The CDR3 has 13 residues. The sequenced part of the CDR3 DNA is TGTGCCAGCAGCTTATCAGGGGACACTGAA. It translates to CASSLSGDTE. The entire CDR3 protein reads CASSLSGDTEAFF.

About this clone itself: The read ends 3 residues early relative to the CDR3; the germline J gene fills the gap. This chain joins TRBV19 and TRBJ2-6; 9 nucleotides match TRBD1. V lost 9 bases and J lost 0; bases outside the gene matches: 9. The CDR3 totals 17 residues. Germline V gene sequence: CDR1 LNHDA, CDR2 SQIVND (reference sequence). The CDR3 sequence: CASQDRGTLSGANVLTF. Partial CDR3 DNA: TGTGCCAGCCAGGACAGGGGAACCCTCTCTGGGGCCAACGTC. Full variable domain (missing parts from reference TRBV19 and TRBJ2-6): DGGITQSPKYLFRKEGQNVTLSCEQNLNHDAMYWYRQDPGQGLRLIYYSQIVNDFQKGDIAEGYSVSREKKESFPLTVTSAQKNPTAFYLCASQDRGTLSGANVLTFGAGSRLTVL.

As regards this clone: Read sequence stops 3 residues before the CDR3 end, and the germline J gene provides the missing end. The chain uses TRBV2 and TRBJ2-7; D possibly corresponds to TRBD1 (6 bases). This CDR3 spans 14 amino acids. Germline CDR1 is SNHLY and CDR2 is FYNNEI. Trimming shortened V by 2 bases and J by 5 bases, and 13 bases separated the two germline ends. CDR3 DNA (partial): TGTGCCAGCAGTGAATACAGGGTGGGCAACGAG. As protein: CASSEYRVGNE. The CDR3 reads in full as CASSEYRVGNEQYF.

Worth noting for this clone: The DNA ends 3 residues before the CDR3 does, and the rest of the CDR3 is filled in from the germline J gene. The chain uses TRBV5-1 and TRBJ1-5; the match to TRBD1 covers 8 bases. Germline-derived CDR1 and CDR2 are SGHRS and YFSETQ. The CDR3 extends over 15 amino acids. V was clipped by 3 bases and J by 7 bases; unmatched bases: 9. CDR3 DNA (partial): TGCGCCAGCAGCTCCGGGACAGGATTCGAGCAGCCC. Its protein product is CASSSGTGFEQP. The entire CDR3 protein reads CASSSGTGFEQPQHF.

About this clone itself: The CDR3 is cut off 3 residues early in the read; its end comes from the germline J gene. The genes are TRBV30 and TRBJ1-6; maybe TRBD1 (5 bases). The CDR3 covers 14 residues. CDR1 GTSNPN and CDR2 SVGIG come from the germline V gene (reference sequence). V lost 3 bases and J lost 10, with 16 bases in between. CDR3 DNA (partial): TGTGCCTGGAGGTCGACAGTACTGGTGTCACCC. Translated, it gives CAWRSTVLVSP. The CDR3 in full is CAWRSTVLVSPLHF.

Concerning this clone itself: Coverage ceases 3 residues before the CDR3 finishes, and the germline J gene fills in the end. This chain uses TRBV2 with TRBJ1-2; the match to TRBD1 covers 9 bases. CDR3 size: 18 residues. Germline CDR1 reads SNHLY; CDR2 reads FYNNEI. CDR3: CASSPNPLLDRGVRGYTF. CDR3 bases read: TGTGCCAGCAGTCCGAACCCTCTGCTTGACAGGGGGGTAAGGGGC.

This chain's CDR3 is CASSLGGFLYGYTF. Partial CDR3 DNA: TGTGCCAGCAGCTTAGGCGGGTTTCTCTATGGC. V and J are TRBV7-9 and TRBJ1-2, with unresolved D. The read finishes 3 residues shy of the CDR3 end, and the germline J gene is used to complete it. Trimming pared 1 base from V and 4 bases from J, leaving 10 bases between. The length of the CDR3 is 14 residues. Germline CDR1 is SEHNR and CDR2 is FQNEAQ (reference sequence).

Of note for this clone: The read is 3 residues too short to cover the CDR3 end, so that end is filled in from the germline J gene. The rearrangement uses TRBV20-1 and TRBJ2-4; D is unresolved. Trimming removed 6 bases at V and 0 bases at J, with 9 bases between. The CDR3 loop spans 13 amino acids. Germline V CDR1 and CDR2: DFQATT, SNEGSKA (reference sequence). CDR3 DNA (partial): TGCAGTGCGAAGACTGTAGCCAAAAACATT. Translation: CSAKTVAKNI. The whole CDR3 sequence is CSAKTVAKNIQYF.

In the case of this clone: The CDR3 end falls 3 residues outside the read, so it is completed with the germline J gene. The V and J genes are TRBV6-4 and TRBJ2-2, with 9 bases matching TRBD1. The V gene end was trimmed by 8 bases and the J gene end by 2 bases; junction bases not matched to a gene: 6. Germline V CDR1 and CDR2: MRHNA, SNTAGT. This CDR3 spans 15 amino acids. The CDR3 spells CASRAGQGNTGELFF. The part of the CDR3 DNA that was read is TGTGCCAGCCGGGCGGGACAGGGTAACACCGGGGAG.

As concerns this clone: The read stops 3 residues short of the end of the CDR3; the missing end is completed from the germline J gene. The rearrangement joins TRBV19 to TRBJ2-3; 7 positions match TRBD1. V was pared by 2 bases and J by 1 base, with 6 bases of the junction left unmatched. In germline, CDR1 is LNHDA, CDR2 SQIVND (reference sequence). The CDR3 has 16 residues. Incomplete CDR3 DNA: TGTGCCAGTAGTATAAGACAGGGTGGGGGCACAGATACG. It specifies CASSIRQGGGTDT. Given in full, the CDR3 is CASSIRQGGGTDTQYF. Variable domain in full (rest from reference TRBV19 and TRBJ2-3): DGGITQSPKYLFRKEGQNVTLSCEQNLNHDAMYWYRQDPGQGLRLIYYSQIVNDFQKGDIAEGYSVSREKKESFPLTVTSAQKNPTAFYLCASSIRQGGGTDTQYFGPGTRLTVL.

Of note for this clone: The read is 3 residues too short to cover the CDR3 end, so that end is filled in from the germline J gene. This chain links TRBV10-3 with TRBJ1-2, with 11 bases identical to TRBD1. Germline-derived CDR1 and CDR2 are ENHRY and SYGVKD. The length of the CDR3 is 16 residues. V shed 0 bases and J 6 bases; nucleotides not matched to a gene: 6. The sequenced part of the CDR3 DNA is TGTGCCATCAGTGAGTCCGGAGGACAGGGGGCGCATGGC. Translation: CAISESGGQGAHG. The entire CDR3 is CAISESGGQGAHGYTF.

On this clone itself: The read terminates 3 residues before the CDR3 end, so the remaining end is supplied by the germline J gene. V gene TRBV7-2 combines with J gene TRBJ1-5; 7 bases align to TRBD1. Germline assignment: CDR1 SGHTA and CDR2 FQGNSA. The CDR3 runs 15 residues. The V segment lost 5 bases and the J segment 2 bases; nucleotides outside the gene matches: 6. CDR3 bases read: TGTGCCAGCAGCAACAGGGGAGGGGGCAATCAGCCC. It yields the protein CASSNRGGGNQP. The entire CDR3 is CASSNRGGGNQPQHF.

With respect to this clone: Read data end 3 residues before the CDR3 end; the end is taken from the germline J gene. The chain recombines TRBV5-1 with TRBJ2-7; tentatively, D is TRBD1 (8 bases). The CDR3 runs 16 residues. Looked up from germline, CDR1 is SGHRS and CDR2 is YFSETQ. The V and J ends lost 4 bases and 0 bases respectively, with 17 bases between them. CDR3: CASSGGGQVSSYEQYF. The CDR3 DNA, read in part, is TGCGCCAGCAGCGGCGGGGGACAGGTCTCCTCCTACGAG.

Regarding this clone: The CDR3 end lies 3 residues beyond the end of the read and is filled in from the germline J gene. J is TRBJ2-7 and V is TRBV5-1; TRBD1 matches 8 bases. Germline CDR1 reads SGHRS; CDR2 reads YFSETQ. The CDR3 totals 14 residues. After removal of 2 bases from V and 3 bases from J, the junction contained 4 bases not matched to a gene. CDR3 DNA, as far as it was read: TGCGCCAGCAGCTTTGACAGGGGTGGCTACGAG. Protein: CASSFDRGGYE. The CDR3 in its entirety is CASSFDRGGYEQYF.

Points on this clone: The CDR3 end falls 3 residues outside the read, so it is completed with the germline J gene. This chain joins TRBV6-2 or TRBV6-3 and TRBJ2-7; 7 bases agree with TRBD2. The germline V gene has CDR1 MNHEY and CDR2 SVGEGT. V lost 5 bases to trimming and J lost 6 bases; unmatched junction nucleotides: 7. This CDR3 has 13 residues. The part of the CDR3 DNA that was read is TGTGCCAGCAGTCAAGGGACTACCGCCGAG. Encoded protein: CASSQGTTAE. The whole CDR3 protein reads CASSQGTTAEQYF.

The chain's CDR3 is CASSQDRTLYEQYF. CDR3 bases read: TGTGCCAGCAGCCAAGACAGGACACTATACGAG. V gene TRBV7-9 combines with J gene TRBJ2-7; perhaps TRBD1 as D (6 bases). The CDR3 end is not reached by the read, which stops 3 residues before it; the germline J gene fills it in. Trimming took 5 bases from V and 4 from J, leaving 15 bases between them. The germline V gene has CDR1 SEHNR and CDR2 FQNEAQ (reference sequence). This CDR3 spans 14 amino acids. Full variable domain (remainder filled in from reference TRBV7-9 and TRBJ2-7): DTGVSQNPRHKITKRGQNVTFRCDPISEHNRLYWYRQTLGQGPEFLTYFQNEAQLEKSRLLSDRFSAERPKGSFSTLEIQRTEQGDSAMYLCASSQDRTLYEQYFGPGTRLTVT.

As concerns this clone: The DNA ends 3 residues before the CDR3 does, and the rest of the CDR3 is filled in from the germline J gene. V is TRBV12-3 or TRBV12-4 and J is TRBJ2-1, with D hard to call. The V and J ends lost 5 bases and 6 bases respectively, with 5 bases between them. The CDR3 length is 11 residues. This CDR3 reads CASSPFNEQFF. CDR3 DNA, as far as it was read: TGTGCCAGCAGTCCGTTCAATGAG.